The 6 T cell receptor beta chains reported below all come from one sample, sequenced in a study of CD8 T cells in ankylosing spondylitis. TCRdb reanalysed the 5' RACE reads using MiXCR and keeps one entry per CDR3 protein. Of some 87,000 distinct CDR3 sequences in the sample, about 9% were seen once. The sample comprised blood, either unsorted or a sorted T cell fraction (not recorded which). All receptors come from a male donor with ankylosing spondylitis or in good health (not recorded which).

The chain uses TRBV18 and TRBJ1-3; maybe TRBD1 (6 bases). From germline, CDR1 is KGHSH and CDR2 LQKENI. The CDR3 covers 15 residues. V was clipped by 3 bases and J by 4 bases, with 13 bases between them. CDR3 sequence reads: CASSPAGASGNTIYF. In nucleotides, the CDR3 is TGTGCCAGCTCACCGGCGGGGGCATCAGGAAACACCATATATTTT.

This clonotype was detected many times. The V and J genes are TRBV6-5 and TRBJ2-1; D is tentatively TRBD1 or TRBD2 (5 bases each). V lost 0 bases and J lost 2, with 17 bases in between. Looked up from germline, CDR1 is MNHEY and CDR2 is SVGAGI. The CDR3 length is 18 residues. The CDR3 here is CASSYSPGQAATYNEQFF. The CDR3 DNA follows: TGTGCCAGCAGTTACTCCCCGGGGCAGGCGGCAACCTACAATGAGCAGTTCTTC.

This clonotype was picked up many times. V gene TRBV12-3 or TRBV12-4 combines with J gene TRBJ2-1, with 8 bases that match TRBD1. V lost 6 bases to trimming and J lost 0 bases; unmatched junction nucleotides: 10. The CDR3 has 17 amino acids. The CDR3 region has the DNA TGTGCCAGCAGGGAAGGACAGGGTTTAAGCTCCTACAATGAGCAGTTCTTC. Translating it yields CASREGQGLSSYNEQFF.

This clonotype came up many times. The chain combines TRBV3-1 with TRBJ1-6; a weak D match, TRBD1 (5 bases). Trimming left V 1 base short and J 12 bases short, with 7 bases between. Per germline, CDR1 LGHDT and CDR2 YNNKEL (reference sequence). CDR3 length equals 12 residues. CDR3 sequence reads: CASSQVGVPLHF. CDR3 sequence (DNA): TGTGCCAGCAGCCAAGTGGGGGTACCCCTCCACTTT.

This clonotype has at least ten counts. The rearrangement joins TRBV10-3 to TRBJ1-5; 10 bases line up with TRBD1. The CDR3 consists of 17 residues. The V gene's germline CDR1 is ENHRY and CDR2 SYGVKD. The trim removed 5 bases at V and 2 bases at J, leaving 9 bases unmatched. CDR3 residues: CAISSDRGIDGNQPQHF. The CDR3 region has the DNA TGTGCCATCAGTTCGGACAGGGGGATAGATGGCAATCAGCCCCAGCATTTT.

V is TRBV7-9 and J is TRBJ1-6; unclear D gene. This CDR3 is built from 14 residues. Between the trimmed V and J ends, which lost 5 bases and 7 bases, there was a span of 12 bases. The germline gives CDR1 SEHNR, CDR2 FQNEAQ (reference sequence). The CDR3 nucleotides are TGTGCCAGCAGCACCCCGGGCTACAATTCACCCCTCCACTTT. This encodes CASSTPGYNSPLHF.